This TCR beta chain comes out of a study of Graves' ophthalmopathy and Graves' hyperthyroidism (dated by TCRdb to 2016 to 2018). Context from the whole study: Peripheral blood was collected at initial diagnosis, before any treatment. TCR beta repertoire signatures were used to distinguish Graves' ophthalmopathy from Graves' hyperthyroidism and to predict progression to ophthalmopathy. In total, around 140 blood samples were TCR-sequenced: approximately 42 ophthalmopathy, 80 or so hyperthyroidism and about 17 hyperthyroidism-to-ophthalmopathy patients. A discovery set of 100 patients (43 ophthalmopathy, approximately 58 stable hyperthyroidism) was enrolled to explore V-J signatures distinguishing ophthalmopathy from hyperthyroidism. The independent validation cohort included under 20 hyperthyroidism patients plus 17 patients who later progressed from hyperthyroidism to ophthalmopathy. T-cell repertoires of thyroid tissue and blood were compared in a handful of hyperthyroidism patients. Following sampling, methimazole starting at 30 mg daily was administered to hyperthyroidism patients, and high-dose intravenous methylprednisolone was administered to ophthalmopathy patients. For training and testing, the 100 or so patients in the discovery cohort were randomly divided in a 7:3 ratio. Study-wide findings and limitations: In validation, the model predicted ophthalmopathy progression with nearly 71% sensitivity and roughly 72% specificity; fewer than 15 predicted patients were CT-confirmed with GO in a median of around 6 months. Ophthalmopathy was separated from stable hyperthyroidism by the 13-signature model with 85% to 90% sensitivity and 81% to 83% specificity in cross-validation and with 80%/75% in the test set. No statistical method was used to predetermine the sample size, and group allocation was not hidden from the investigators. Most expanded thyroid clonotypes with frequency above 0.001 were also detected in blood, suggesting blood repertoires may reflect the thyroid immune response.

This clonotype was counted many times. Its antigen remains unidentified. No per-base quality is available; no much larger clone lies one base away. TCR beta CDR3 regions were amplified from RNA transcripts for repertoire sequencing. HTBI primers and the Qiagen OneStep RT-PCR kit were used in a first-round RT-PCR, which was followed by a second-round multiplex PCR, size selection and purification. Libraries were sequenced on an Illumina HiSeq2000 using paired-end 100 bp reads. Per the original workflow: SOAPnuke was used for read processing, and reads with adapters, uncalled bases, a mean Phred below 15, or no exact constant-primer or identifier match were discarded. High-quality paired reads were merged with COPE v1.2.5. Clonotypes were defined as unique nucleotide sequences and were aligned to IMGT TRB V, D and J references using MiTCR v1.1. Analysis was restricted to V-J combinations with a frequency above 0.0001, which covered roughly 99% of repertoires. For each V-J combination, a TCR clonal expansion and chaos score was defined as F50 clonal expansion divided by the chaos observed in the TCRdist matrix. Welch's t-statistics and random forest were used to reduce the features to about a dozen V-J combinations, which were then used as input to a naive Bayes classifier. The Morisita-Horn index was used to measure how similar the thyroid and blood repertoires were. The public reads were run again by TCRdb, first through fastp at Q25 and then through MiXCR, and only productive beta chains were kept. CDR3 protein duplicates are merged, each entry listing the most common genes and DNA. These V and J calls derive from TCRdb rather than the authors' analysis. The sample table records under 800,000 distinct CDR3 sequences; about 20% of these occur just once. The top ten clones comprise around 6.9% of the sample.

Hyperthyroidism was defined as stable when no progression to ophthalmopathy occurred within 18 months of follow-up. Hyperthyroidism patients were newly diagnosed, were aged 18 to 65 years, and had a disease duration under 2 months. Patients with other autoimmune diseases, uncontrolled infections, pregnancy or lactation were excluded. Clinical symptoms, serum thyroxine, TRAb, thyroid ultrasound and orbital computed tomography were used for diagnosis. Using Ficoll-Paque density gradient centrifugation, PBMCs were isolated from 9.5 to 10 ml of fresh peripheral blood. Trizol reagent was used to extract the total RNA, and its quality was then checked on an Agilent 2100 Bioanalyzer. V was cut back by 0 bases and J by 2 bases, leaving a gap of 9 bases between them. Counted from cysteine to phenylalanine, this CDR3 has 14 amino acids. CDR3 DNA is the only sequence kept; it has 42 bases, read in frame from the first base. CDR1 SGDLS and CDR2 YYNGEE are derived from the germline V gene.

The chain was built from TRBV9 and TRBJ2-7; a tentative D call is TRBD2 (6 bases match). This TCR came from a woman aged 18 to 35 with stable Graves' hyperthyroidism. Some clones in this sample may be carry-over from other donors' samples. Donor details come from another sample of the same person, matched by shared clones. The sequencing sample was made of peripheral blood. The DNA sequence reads TGTGCCAGCAGCGTAGGGGTAGCGGCCTACGAGCAGTACTTC. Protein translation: CASSVGVAAYEQYF.